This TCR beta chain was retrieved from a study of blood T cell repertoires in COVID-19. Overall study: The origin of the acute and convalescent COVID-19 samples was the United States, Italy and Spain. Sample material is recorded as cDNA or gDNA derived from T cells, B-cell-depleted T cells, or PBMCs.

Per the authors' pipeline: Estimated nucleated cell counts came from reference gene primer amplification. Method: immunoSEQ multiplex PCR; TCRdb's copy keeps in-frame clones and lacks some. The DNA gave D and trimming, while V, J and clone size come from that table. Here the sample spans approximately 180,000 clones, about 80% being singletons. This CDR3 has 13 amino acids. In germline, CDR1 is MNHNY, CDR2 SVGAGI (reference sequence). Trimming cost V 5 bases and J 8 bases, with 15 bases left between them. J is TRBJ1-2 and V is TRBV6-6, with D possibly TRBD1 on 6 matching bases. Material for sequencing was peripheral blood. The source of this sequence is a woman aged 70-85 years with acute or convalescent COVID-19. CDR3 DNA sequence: TGTGCCAGCAGTCTCACCCAGGGGTTGGGCTACACCTTC. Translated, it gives CASSLTQGLGYTF.